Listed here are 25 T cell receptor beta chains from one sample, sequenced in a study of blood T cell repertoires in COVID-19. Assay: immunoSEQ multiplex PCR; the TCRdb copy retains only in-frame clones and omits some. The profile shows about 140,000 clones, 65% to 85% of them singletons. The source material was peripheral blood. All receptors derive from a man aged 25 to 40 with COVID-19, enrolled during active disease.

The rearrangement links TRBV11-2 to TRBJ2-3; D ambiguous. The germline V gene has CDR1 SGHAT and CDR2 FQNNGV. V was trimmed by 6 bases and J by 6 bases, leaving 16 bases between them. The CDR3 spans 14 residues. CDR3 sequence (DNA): TGTGCCAGCAGGGGCTTGCGCAGAACGGATACGCAGTATTTT. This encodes CASRGLRRTDTQYF.

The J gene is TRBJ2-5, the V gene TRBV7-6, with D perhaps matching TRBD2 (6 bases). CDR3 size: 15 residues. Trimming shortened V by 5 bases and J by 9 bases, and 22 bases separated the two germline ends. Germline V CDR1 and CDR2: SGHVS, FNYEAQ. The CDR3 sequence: CASSRGFDGTGAQYF. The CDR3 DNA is TGTGCCAGCAGCCGCGGTTTTGATGGTACGGGGGCCCAGTACTTC. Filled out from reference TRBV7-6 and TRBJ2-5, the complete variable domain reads GAGVSQSPRYKVTKRGQDVALRCDPISGHVSLYWYRQALGQGPEFLTYFNYEAQQDKSGLPNDRFSAERPEGSISTLTIQRTEQRDSAMYRCASSRGFDGTGAQYFGPGTRLLVL.

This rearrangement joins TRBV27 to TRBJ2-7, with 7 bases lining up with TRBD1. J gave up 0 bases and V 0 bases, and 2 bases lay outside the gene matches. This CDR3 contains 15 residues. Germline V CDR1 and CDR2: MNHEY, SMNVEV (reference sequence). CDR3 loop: CASSLSDRSSYEQYF. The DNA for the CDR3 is TGTGCCAGCAGTTTATCGGACAGGAGCTCCTACGAGCAGTACTTC.

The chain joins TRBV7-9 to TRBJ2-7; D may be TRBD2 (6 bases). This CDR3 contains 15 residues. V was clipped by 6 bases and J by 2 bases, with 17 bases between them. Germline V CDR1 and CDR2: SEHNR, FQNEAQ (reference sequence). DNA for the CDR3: TGTGCCAGCAGGGAGGGACCGGGGGTTGCCTACGAGCAGTACTTC. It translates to CASREGPGVAYEQYF.

This CDR3 is CSGGWDEAFF. CDR3 DNA: TGCAGCGGCGGGTGGGATGAAGCTTTCTTT. The rearrangement joins TRBV29-1 to TRBJ1-1, with D unresolved. From germline, CDR1 is SQVTM and CDR2 ANQGSEA. V was clipped by 7 bases and J by 7 bases, with 10 bases between them. CDR3 length: 10 residues. The whole variable domain, filled in from reference TRBV29-1 and TRBJ1-1, reads SAVISQKPSRDICQRGTSLTIQCQVDSQVTMMFWYRQQPGQSLTLIATANQGSEATYESGFVIDKFPISRPNLTFSTLTVSNMSPEDSSIYLCSGGWDEAFFGQGTRLTVV.

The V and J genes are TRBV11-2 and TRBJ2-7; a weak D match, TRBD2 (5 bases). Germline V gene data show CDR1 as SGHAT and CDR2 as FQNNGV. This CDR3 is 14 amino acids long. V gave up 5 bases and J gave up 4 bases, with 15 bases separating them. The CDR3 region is CASSRTSSTYEQYF. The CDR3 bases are TGTGCCAGCAGCCGCACTAGTTCCACTTACGAGCAGTACTTC.

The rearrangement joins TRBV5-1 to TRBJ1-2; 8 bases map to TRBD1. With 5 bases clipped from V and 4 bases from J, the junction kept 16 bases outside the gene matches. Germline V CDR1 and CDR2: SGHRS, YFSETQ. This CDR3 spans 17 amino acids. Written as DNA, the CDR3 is TGCGCCAGCAGACCAGGGGGCCCCAACCAGGGGTTCTATGGCTACACCTTC. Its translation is CASRPGGPNQGFYGYTF.

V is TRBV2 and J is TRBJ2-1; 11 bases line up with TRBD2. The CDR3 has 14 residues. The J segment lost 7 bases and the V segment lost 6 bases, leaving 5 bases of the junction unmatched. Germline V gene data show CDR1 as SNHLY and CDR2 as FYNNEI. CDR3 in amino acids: CASRLTSGGNEQFF. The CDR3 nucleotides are TGTGCCAGCAGGCTAACTAGCGGGGGTAATGAGCAGTTCTTC.

CDR3 sequence (DNA): TGTGCCAGCAGCACCCTAGCGGGTACCTCCTACAATGAGCAGTTCTTC. Translating gives CASSTLAGTSYNEQFF. J is TRBJ2-1 and V is TRBV7-9, with 8 bases fitting TRBD2. The CDR3 contains 16 residues. CDR1 and CDR2 (germline): SEHNR, FQNEAQ (reference sequence). Trimming took 5 bases from V and 0 from J; bases not matched to a gene: 6.

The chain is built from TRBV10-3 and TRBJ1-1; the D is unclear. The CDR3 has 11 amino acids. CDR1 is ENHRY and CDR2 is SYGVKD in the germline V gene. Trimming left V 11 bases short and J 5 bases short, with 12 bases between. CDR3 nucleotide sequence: TGTGCCCTCGGAAGCGGGACTGAAGCTTTCTTT. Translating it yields CALGSGTEAFF.

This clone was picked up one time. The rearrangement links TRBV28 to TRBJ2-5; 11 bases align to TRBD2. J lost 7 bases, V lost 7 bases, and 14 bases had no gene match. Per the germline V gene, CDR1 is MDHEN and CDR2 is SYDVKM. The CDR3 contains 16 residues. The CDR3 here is CASTHPGTSGLGTQYF. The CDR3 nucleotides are TGTGCCAGCACCCACCCCGGGACTAGCGGCCTAGGGACCCAGTACTTC.

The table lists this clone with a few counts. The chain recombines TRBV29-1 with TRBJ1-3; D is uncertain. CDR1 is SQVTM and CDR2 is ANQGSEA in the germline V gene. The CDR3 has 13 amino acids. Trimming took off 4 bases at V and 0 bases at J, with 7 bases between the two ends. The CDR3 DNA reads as TGCAGCGTTGGAGCCGGCTCTGGAAACACCATATATTTT. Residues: CSVGAGSGNTIYF. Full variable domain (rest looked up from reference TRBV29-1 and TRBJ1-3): SAVISQKPSRDICQRGTSLTIQCQVDSQVTMMFWYRQQPGQSLTLIATANQGSEATYESGFVIDKFPISRPNLTFSTLTVSNMSPEDSSIYLCSVGAGSGNTIYFGEGSWLTVV.

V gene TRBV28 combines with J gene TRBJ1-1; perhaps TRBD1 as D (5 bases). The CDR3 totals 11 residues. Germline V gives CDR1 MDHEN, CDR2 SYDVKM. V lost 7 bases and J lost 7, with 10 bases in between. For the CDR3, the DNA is TGTGCCAGCACTCAGGGCATTGAAGCTTTCTTT. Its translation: CASTQGIEAFF.

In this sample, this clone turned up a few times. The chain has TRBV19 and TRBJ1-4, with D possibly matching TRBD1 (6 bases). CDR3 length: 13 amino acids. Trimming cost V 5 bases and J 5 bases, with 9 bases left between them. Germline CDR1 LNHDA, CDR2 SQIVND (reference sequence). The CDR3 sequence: CASSVTGNEKLFF. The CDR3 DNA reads TGTGCCAGTAGTGTCACAGGGAATGAAAAACTGTTTTTT.

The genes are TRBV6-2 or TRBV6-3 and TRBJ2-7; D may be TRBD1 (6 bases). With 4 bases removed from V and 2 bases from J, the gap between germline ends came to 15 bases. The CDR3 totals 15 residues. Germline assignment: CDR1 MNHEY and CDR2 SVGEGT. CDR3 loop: CASSSPSRGPYEQYF. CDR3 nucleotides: TGTGCCAGCAGTTCCCCTAGCAGGGGCCCCTACGAGCAGTACTTC.

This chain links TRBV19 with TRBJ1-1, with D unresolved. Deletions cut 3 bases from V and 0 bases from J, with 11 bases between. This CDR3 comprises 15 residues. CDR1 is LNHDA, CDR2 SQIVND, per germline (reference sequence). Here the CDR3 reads CASSIPPGMNTEAFF. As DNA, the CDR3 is TGTGCCAGTAGTATCCCGCCGGGAATGAACACTGAAGCTTTCTTT.

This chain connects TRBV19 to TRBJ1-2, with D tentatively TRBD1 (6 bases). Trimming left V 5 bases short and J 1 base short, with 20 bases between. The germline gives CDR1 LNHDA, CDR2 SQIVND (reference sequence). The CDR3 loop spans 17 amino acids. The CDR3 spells CASSATGAGAFNYGYTF. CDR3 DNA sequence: TGTGCCAGTAGTGCGACCGGAGCAGGGGCCTTTAACTATGGCTACACCTTC. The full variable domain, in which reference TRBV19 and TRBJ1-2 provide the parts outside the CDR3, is DGGITQSPKYLFRKEGQNVTLSCEQNLNHDAMYWYRQDPGQGLRLIYYSQIVNDFQKGDIAEGYSVSREKKESFPLTVTSAQKNPTAFYLCASSATGAGAFNYGYTFGSGTRLTVV.

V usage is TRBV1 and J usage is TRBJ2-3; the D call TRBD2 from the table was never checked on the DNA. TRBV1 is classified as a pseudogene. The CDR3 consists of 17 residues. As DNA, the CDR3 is TGCACCAGCAGCCAAGAGCGGCGGGAGGGCGGGACAGATACGCAGTATTTT. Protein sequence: CTSSQERREGGTDTQYF.

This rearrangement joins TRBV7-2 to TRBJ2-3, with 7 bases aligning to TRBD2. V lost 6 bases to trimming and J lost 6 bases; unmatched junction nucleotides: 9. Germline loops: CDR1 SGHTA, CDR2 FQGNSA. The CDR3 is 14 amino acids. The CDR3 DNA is TGTGCCAGCAGATCTAGCGGTGGAAGGGATACGCAGTATTTT. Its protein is CASRSSGGRDTQYF.

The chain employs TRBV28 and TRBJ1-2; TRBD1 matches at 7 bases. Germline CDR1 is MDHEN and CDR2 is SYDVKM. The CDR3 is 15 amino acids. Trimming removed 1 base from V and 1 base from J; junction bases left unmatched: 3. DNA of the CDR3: TGTGCCAGCAGTTTATTTGGGGACAGTAACTATGGCTACACCTTC. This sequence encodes CASSLFGDSNYGYTF.

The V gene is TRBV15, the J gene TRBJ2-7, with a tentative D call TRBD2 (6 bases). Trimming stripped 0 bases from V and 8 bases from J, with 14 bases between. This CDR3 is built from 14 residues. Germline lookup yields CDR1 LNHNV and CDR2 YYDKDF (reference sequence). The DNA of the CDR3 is TGTGCCACCAGCAGAGATCTGGCCGCGGGGCAGCAGTACTTC. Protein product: CATSRDLAAGQQYF.

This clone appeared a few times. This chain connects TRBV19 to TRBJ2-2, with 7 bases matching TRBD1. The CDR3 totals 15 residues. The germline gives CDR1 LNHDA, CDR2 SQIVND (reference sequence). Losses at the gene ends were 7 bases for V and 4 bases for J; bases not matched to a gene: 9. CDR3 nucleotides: TGTGCCAGTACATCACAGGGGAGCGGCACCGGGGAGCTGTTTTTT. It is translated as CASTSQGSGTGELFF.

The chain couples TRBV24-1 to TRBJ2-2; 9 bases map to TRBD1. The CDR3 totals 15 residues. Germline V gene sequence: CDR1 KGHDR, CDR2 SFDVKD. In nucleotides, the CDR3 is TGTGCTACCGGGGGACAGGGAAGAGTAACCGGGGAGCTGTTTTTT. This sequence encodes CATGGQGRVTGELFF.

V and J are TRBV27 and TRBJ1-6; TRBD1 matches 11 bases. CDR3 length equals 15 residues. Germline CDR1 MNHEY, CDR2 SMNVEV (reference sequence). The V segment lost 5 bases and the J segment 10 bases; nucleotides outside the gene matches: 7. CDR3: CASSPTGTGGSPLHF. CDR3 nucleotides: TGTGCCAGCAGTCCCACCGGGACAGGGGGGTCACCCCTCCACTTT.

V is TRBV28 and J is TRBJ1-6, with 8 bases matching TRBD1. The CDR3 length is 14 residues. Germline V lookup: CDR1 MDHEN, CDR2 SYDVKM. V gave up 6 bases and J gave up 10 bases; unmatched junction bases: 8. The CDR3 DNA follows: TGTGCCAGCAGCCGAGGACAGGGAGAGTCACCCCTCCACTTT. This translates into CASSRGQGESPLHF.